These 14 T cell receptor beta chains were sequenced from one sample in a study of blood T cell repertoires in COVID-19. Assay: immunoSEQ multiplex PCR; the TCRdb copy retains only in-frame clones and omits some. This sample has roughly 170,000 clones, with about 90% found just once. The sequenced sample was peripheral blood. The receptor source for this set is a man aged 70 or older with active or convalescent COVID-19.

The V and J genes are TRBV6-2 or TRBV6-3 and TRBJ1-6; D might be TRBD1 (6 bases). CDR1 and CDR2 from the germline V gene are MNHEY and SVGEGT. V was trimmed by 5 bases and J by 7 bases, leaving 12 bases between them. This CDR3 region has 14 residues. The CDR3 region has the DNA TGTGCCAGCAGTCCAGGACAGTCAAATTCACCCCTCCACTTT. Translated, it gives CASSPGQSNSPLHF.

The V and J genes are TRBV7-6 and TRBJ2-1; D remains ambiguous. Germline V gene data show CDR1 as SGHVS and CDR2 as FNYEAQ. This CDR3 comprises 19 residues. V was clipped by 4 bases and J by 1 base, with 23 bases between them. CDR3 protein: CASSSSPTSLAGSYNEQFF. The CDR3 region has the DNA TGTGCCAGCAGCTCCTCCCCGACCAGCTTAGCCGGGTCCTACAATGAGCAGTTCTTC.

V is TRBV27 and J is TRBJ1-2; TRBD1 agrees at 7 bases. The germline V gene encodes CDR1 MNHEY and CDR2 SMNVEV (reference sequence). V lost 3 bases, J lost 7 bases, and 8 bases stayed unmatched. CDR3 length equals 14 residues. The chain's CDR3 is CASSFTGEILGYTF. The DNA for the CDR3 is TGTGCCAGCAGTTTCACAGGGGAAATCCTTGGCTACACCTTC.

The chain employs TRBV12-3 or TRBV12-4 and TRBJ1-6, with a tentative D call TRBD1 (5 bases). Trimming removed 5 bases at V and 10 bases at J, with 12 bases between. CDR3 length equals 13 residues. The CDR3 region is CASSAGMQSPLHF. CDR3 in DNA: TGTGCCAGCAGTGCAGGGATGCAGTCACCCCTCCACTTT.

This chain uses TRBV5-8 with TRBJ1-2, with 8 bases lining up with TRBD1. The junction had 6 bases not matched to a gene; V was cut back by 0 bases and J by 5 bases. This CDR3 is built from 15 residues. Looked up from germline, CDR1 is SGHTS and CDR2 is YDEGEE. CDR3 loop: CASSLVDRGVYGYTF. CDR3 nucleotides: TGTGCCAGCAGCTTGGTAGACAGGGGAGTTTATGGCTACACCTTC. The variable domain in full, completed from reference TRBV5-8 and TRBJ1-2, reads EAGVTQSPTHLIKTRGQQATLRCSPISGHTSVYWYQQALGLGLQFLLWYDEGEERNRGNFPPRFSGRQFPNYSSELNVNALELEDSALYLCASSLVDRGVYGYTFGSGTRLTVV.

The rearrangement uses TRBV5-1 and TRBJ2-3; 10 positions agree with TRBD1. Losses at the gene ends were 3 bases for V and 2 bases for J; bases not matched to a gene: 6. In germline, CDR1 is SGHRS, CDR2 YFSETQ. CDR3 length equals 16 residues. The CDR3 loop reads CASSSGTGALTDTQYF. As DNA, the CDR3 is TGCGCCAGCAGCTCGGGGACAGGGGCTCTCACAGATACGCAGTATTTT.

This chain connects TRBV30 to TRBJ1-4; the D is unclear. The CDR3 is 13 amino acids. Between the trimmed V and J ends, which lost 1 base and 8 bases, there was a span of 11 bases. Germline lookup yields CDR1 GTSNPN and CDR2 SVGIG (reference sequence). The CDR3 sequence: CAWSARYGEKLFF. CDR3 coding DNA: TGTGCCTGGAGTGCCCGGTACGGGGAAAAACTGTTTTTT.

V is TRBV5-1 and J is TRBJ2-7; 7 bases match TRBD1. The germline V gene has CDR1 SGHRS and CDR2 YFSETQ. V lost 7 bases, J lost 1 base, and 8 bases stayed unmatched. This CDR3 region has 14 residues. CDR3 coding DNA: TGCGCCAGCCGGGACAGCCGCTATTCCTACGAGCAGTACTTC. Translation gives CASRDSRYSYEQYF.

The chain joins TRBV6-6 to TRBJ2-7, with D perhaps matching TRBD1 (5 bases). Germline CDR1 and CDR2: MNHNY and SVGAGI (reference sequence). Deletions cut 0 bases from V and 2 bases from J, with 11 bases between. The CDR3 is made up of 15 amino acids. CDR3 DNA: TGTGCCAGCAGTTACTCAGTACAGGTTGCCTACGAGCAGTACTTC. Translating gives CASSYSVQVAYEQYF.

CDR3 DNA: TGCAGTGCTAGTACAGGGTGGGTCGCCGGGGAGCTGTTTTTT. Translated, it gives CSASTGWVAGELFF. J is TRBJ2-2 and V is TRBV20-1; TRBD1 might be the D (6 bases). Germline V CDR1 and CDR2: DFQATT, SNEGSKA (reference sequence). Deletions cut 3 bases from V and 6 bases from J, with 14 bases between. CDR3 size: 14 residues.

The chain is built from TRBV4-1 and TRBJ1-3, with D possibly being TRBD1 (5 bases). V was trimmed by 6 bases and J by 0 bases, leaving 21 bases between them. Germline lookup yields CDR1 MGHRA and CDR2 YSYEKL. The CDR3 is 18 residues long. CDR3 bases: TGCGCCAGCAGGCAGGCCCCTGGGGCCCCCCACTCTGGAAACACCATATATTTT. Translated: CASRQAPGAPHSGNTIYF.

The chain is built from TRBV30 and TRBJ1-5, with no clear D. Germline values: CDR1 GTSNPN, CDR2 SVGIG (reference sequence). This CDR3 has 13 amino acids. Trimming left V 1 base short and J 4 bases short, with 8 bases between. CDR3 sequence: CAWSGNANQPQHF. The DNA for the CDR3 is TGTGCCTGGAGTGGAAACGCGAATCAGCCCCAGCATTTT.

The V gene is TRBV18, the J gene TRBJ2-1, with 10 bases fitting TRBD2. CDR3 length: 15 amino acids. CDR1 and CDR2 (germline): KGHSH, LQKENI. Losses at the gene ends were 4 bases for V and 3 bases for J; bases not matched to a gene: 3. The CDR3: CASSRGTSDYNEQFF. The CDR3, as DNA: TGTGCCAGCTCACGGGGGACTAGCGACTACAATGAGCAGTTCTTC.

The CDR3 spells CATRPREMSNSPLHF. The CDR3 DNA sequence: TGTGCCACCCGGCCCAGGGAAATGTCGAATTCACCCCTCCACTTT. This rearrangement joins TRBV19 to TRBJ1-6, with TRBD1 as a possible D gene (5 bases). Germline V gene data show CDR1 as LNHDA and CDR2 as SQIVND (reference sequence). The CDR3 extends over 15 amino acids. V lost 10 bases and J 7 bases, leaving 20 bases between the germline ends. Supplemented by reference TRBV19 and TRBJ1-6, the full variable domain reads DGGITQSPKYLFRKEGQNVTLSCEQNLNHDAMYWYRQDPGQGLRLIYYSQIVNDFQKGDIAEGYSVSREKKESFPLTVTSAQKNPTAFYLCATRPREMSNSPLHFGNGTRLTVT.